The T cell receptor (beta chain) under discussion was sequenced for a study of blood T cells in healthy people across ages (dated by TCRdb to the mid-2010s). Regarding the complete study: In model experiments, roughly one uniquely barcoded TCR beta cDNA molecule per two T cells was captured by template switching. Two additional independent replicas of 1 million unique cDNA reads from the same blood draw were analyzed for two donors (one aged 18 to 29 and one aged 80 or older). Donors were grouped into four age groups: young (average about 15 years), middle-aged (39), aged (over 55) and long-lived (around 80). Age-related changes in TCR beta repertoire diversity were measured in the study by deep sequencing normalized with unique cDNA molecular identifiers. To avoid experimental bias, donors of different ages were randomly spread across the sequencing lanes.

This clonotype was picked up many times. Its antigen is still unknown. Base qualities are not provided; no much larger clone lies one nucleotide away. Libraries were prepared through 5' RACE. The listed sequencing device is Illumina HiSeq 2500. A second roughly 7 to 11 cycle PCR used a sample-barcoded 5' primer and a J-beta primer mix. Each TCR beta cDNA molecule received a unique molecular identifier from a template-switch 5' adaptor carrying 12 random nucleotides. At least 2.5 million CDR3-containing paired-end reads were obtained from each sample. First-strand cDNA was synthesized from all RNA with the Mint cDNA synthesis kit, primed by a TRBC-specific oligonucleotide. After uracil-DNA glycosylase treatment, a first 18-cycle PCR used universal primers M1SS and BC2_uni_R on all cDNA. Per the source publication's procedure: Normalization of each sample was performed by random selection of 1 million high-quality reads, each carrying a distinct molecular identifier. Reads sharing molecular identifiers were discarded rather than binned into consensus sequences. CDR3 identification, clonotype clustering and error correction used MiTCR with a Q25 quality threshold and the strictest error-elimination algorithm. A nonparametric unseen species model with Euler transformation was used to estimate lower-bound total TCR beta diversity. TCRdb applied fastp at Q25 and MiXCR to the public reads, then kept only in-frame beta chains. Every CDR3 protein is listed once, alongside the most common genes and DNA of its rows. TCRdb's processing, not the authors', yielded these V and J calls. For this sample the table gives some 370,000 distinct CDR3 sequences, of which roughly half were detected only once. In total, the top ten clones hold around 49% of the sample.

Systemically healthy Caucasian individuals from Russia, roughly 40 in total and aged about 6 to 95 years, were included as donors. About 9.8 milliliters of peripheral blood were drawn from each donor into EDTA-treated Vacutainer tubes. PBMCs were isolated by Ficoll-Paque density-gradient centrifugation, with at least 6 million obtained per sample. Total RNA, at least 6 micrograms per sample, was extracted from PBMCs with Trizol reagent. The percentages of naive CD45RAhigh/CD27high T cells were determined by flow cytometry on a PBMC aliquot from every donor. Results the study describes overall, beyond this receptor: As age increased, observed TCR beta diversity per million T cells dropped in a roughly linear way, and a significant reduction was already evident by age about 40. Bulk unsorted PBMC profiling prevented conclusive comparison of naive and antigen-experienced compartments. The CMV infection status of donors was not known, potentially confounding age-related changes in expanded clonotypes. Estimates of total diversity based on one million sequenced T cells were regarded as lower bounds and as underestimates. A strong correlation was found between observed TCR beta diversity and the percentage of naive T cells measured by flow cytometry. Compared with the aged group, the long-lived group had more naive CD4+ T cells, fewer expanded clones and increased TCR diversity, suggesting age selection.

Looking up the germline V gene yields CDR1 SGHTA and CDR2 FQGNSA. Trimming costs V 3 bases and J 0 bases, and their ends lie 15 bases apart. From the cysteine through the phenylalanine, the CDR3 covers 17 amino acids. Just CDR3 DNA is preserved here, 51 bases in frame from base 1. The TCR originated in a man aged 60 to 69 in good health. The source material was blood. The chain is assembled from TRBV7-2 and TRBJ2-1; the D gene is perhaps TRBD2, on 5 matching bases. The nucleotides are TGTGCCAGCAGCTTGGGGAGCGCCAGGAGCTCCTACAATGAGCAGTTCTTC. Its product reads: CASSLGSARSSYNEQFF.